This TCR beta chain stems from a study of cytomegalovirus exposure and HLA in healthy donors. Details on this clone: Its cognate antigen is unknown.

Study-level results: In an earlier analysis, about 87% or about 30%: the productive usage of most TCR beta V segments.

It was with 60 Vbeta and 13 Jbeta primers that the PCR ran. Profiling relied on immunoSEQ multiplex PCR, and the TCRdb table lists in-frame clones only, not all of them. The top ten clones hold approximately 6% of a sample with approximately 88,000 clones, about 79% of them seen once. The CDR3 runs to 15 residues. Per germline, CDR1 MDHEN and CDR2 SYDVKM. Trimming shortened V by 7 bases and J by 0 bases, and 13 bases separated the two germline ends. This rearrangement joins TRBV28 to TRBJ1-3; no firm D call. The sample was PBMCs. The source is a young man in good health and CMV-seropositive. The CDR3: CASTRWQSSGNTIYF. As DNA, the CDR3 is TGTGCCAGCACGCGGTGGCAAAGCTCTGGAAACACCATATATTTT.